Sequencing of this T cell receptor (beta chain) was carried out in a study of blood T cell repertoires in COVID-19 (dated by TCRdb to 2018 to 2020). About the study as a whole: For ImmuneRACE Cohort 3, a participant was defined as recovered based on two consecutive negative NP/OP PCR tests, clearance by a healthcare professional, or resolution of symptoms. Samples covering the acute and convalescent phases of COVID-19 were provided by collaborators in the United States, Italy and Spain. The prospective study material was composed of cDNA or gDNA derived from T cells, B-cell-depleted T cells, or PBMCs. Subjects who had been exposed to COVID-19, were actively infected with it, or had recovered from it provided the deeply sampled blood TCRbeta repertoires that made up the dataset. The repertoires were released in a freely available public database intended as a resource for research on the immune response to SARS-CoV-2. The samples were drawn from two sources: the first 160 participants of the ongoing ImmuneRACE study, and 950 to 1,500 subjects contributed by 6 global collaborators. A de-identified subject ID, COVID-19 status, age in years and sex were almost always included in the sample metadata. Where HLA class I and class II types were available, the types were taken from metadata supplied by the sample provider, not from assay-based typing.

About this clone: The antigen this receptor binds is unknown. Within one base of it there is no much larger clone, and no base qualities were kept.

The immunoSEQ Assay, a bias-controlled multiplex PCR, was used to amplify TCRbeta CDR3 regions from genomic DNA. Per the source publication's procedure: The number of nucleated cells in each sample was estimated from the amplification of reference gene primers within the assay. To quantify the absolute abundance of each unique TCRbeta CDR3 rearrangement, sequence reads were collapsed and filtered. For each sample, productive Simpson clonality was calculated as the square root of Simpson's diversity index across productive rearrangements. TCRdb retrieved this table from immuneACCESS and kept in-frame rearrangements only. Not all clones are present; in checked studies, unresolved V genes account for under half, and no reason is known for the remainder. The V and J calls and clone size are taken from that table; D and trimming were inferred from the DNA. The sample yields 350,000 to 450,000 clones; 70% to 90% were counted once. Jointly, the top ten make up approximately 1.8% of the sample.

On the study overall, not on this receptor specifically: The amount of clinical and demographic metadata varied by source and participant and was provided uncurated.

Relative to germline, V is 3 bases shorter and J is 4 bases shorter, with 10 bases between their ends. Sequences SNHLY (CDR1) and FYNNEI (CDR2) are obtained from the germline V gene. From the cysteine through the phenylalanine, the CDR3 covers 14 amino acids. The DNA shown is the 42-base CDR3, in frame from base 1. In the prospective study, participants were about 18 to 90 years old, resided in about 25 geographic areas of the United States, and were enrolled through a virtual design. In the prospective study, participants were assigned to cohorts based on the clinical history participants reported in a screening survey and a study questionnaire. Mobile phlebotomists in the prospective study collected whole blood, serum and a nasopharyngeal or oropharyngeal swab from every participant. Prospective study participants could optionally give additional blood draws and questionnaires over an approximately 2-month period. Before DNA extraction, blood samples from the prospective study were shipped at room temperature or frozen.

What was sequenced was PBMCs or T cells enriched from blood (not recorded which). In this chain, TRBV2 is recombined with TRBJ1-5; possibly the D gene is TRBD1, per 6 matching bases. This TCR came from a man in his forties in a cohort exposed to, infected with or recovered from COVID-19 (not recorded which). CDR3 sequence: CASSEDRLNQPQHF. The DNA sequence is as follows: TGTGCCAGCAGTGAGGACAGACTTAATCAGCCCCAGCATTTT.